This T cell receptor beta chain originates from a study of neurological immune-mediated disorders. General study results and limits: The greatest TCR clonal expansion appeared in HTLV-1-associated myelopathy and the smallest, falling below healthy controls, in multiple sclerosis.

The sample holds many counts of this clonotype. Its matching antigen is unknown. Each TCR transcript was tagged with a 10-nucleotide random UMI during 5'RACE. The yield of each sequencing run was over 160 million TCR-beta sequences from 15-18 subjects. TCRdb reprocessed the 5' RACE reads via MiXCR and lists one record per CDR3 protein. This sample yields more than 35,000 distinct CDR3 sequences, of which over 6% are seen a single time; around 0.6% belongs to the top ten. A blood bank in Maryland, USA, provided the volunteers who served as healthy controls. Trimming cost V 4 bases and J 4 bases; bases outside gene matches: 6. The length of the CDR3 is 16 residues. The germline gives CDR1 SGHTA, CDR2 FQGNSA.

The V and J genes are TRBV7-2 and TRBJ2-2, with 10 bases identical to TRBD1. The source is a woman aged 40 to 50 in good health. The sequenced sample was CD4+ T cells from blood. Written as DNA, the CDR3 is TGTGCCAGCAGCTCCCGGACAGGGGGACTCACCGGGGAGCTGTTTTTT. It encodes CASSSRTGGLTGELFF.